This T cell receptor beta chain was documented in a study of T cell responses to AZD1222 COVID-19 vaccine. Germline CDR1 MNHEY, CDR2 SVGAGI. This CDR3 spans 12 amino acids. V dropped 5 bases and J dropped 2 bases, with 5 bases sitting between them. Sequencing was performed with immunoSEQ multiplex PCR; in TCRdb, only in-frame clones are kept and a portion is missing. The data hold under 150,000 clones, with around nine tenths observed a single time. This rearrangement joins TRBV6-5 to TRBJ2-3; D is undetermined. The sample in question was peripheral blood, obtained 28 days after the second AZD1222 dose. This clonotype was obtained from an adult who received the AZD1222 COVID-19 vaccine. The chain's CDR3 is CASSRDTDTQYF. CDR3 sequence (DNA): TGTGCCAGCAGTCGAGACACAGATACGCAGTATTTT.